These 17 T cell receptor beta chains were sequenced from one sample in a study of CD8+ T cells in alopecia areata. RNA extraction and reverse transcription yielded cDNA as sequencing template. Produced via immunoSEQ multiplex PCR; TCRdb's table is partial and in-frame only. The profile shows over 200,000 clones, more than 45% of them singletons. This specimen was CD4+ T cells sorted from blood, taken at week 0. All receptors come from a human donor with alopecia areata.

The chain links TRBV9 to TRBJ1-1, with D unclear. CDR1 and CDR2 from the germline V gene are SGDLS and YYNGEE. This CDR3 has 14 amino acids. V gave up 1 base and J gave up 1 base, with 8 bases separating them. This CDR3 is CASSVISGNTEAFF. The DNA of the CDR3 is TGTGCCAGCAGCGTAATCTCAGGGAACACTGAAGCTTTCTTT.

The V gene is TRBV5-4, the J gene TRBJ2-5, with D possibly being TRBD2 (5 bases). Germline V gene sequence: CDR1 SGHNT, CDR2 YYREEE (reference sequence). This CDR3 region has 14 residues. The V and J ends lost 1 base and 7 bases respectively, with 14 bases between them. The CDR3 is CASSLNREKGTQYF. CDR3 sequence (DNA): TGTGCCAGCAGCTTGAATAGGGAGAAAGGGACCCAGTACTTC. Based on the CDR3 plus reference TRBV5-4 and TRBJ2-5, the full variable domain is ETGVTQSPTHLIKTRGQQVTLRCSSQSGHNTVSWYQQALGQGPQFIFQYYREEENGRGNFPPRFSGLQFPNYSSELNVNALELDDSALYLCASSLNREKGTQYFGPGTRLLVL.

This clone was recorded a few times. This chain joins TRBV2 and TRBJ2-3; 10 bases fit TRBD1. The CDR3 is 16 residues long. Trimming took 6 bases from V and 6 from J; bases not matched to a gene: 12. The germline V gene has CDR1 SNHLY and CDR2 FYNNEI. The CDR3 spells CASRAGDRGFDDTQYF. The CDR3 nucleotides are TGTGCCAGCAGGGCCGGGGACAGGGGTTTCGACGATACGCAGTATTTT. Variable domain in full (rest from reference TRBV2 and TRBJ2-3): EPEVTQTPSHQVTQMGQEVILRCVPISNHLYFYWYRQILGQKVEFLVSFYNNEISEKSEIFDDQFSVERPDGSNFTLKIRSTKLEDSAMYFCASRAGDRGFDDTQYFGPGTRLTVL.

CDR3 sequence reads: CASSHRTGNYGYTF. The CDR3 DNA reads TGCGCCAGCAGCCATCGGACGGGAAACTATGGCTACACCTTC. The chain couples TRBV4-1 to TRBJ1-2; no clear D. From germline, CDR1 is MGHRA and CDR2 YSYEKL. Trimming took 3 bases from V and 2 from J, leaving 10 bases between them. The CDR3 is 14 residues long.

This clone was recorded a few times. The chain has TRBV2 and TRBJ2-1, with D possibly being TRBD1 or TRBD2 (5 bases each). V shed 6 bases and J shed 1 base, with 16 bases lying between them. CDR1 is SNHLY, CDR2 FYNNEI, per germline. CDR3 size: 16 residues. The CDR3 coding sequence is TGTGCCAGCAGCGCTACTAGGGGCGGGTCCTACAATGAGCAGTTCTTC. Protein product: CASSATRGGSYNEQFF.

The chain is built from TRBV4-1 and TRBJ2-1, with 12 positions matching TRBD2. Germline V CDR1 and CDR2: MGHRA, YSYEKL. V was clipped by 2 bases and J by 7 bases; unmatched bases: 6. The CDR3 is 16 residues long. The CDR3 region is CASSQTRTSGKNEQFF. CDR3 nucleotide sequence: TGCGCCAGCAGCCAAACCCGGACTAGCGGGAAGAATGAGCAGTTCTTC.

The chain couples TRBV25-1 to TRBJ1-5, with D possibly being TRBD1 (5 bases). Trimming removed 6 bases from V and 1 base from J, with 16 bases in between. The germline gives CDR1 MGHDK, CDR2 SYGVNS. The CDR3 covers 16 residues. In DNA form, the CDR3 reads TGTGCCAGCAGCGGGTTAGGGGAAGGAAGCAATCAGCCCCAGCATTTT. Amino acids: CASSGLGEGSNQPQHF.

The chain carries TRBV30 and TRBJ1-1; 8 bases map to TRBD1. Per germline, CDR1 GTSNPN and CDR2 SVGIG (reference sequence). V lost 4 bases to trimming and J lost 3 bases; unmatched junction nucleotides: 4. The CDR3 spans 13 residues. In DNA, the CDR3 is TGTGCCTGGAACGGACAGGGCTACACTGAAGCTTTCTTT. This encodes CAWNGQGYTEAFF.

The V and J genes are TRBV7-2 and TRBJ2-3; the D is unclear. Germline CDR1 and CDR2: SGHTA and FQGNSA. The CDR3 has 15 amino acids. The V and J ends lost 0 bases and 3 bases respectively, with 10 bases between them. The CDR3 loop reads CASSLAVGVTDTQYF. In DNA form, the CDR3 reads TGTGCCAGCAGCTTAGCAGTAGGTGTGACAGATACGCAGTATTTT.

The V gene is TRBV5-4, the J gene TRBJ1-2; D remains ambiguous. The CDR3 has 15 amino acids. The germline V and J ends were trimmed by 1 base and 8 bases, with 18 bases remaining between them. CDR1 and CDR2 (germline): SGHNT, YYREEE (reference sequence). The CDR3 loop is CASSLIYSGPGGYTF. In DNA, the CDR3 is TGTGCCAGCAGCTTGATTTACAGTGGCCCGGGGGGCTACACCTTC. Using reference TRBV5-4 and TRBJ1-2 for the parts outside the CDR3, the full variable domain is ETGVTQSPTHLIKTRGQQVTLRCSSQSGHNTVSWYQQALGQGPQFIFQYYREEENGRGNFPPRFSGLQFPNYSSELNVNALELDDSALYLCASSLIYSGPGGYTFGSGTRLTVV.

Here the CDR3 DNA reads TGTGCCACCAGCGCCCAATCTAATGAAAAACTGTTTTTT. Its translation is CATSAQSNEKLFF. This chain connects TRBV15 to TRBJ1-4; no definite D call. Looked up from germline, CDR1 is LNHNV and CDR2 is YYDKDF (reference sequence). This CDR3 has 13 amino acids. Trimming left V 5 bases short and J 3 bases short, with 7 bases between.

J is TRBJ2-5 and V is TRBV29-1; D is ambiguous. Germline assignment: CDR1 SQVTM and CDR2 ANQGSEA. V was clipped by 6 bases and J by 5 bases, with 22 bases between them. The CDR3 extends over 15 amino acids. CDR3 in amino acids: CSVPASHMFPETQYF. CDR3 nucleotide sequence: TGCAGCGTCCCGGCTTCTCACATGTTTCCCGAGACCCAGTACTTC.

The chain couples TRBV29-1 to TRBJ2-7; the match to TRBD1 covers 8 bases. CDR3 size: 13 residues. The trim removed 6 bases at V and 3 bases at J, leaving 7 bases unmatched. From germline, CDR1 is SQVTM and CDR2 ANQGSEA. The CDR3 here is CSVADRDDYEQYF. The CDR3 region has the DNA TGCAGCGTGGCGGACAGGGACGACTACGAGCAGTACTTC.

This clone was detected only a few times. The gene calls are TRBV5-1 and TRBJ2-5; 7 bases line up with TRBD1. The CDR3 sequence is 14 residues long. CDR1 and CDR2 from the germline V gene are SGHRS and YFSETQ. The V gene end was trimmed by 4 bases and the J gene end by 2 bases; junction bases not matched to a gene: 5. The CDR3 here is CASSRPGQQETQYF. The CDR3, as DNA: TGCGCCAGCAGCCGCCCGGGACAGCAAGAGACCCAGTACTTC.

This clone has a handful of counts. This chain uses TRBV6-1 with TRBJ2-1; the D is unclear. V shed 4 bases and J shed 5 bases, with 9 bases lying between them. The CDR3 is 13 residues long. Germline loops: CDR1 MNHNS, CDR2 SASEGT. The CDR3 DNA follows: TGTGCCAGCAGTGGGTCGATTCACAATGAGCAGTTCTTC. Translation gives CASSGSIHNEQFF.

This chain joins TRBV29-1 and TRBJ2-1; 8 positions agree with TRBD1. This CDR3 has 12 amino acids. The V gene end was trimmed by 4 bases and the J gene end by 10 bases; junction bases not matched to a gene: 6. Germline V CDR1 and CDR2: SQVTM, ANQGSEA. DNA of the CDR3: TGCAGCGTTGCGCCAGGGGGCGAGGAGCAGTTCTTC. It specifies CSVAPGGEEQFF.

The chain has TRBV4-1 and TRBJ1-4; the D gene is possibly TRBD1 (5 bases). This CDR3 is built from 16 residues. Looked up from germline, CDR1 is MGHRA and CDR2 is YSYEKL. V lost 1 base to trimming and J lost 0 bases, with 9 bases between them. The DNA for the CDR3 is TGCGCCAGCAGCCAAGGAGGAGGGGCAACTAATGAAAAACTGTTTTTT. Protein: CASSQGGGATNEKLFF.